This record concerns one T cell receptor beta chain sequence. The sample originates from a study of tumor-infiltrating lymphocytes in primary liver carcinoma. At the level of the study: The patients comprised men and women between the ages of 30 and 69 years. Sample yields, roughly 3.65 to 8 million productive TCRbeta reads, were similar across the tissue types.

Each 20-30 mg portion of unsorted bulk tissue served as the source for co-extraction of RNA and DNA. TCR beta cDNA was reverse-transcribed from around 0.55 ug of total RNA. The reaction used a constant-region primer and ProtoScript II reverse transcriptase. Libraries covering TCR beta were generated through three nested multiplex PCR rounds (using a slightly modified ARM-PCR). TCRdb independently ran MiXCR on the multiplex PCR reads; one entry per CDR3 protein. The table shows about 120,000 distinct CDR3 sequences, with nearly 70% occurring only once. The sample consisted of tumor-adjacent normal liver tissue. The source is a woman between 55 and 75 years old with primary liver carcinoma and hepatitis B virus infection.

DNA of the CDR3: TGTGCCAGCCGCATAGGGTACCACGAGCAGTACTTC. This encodes CASRIGYHEQYF. The chain is built from TRBV11-2 and TRBJ2-7; no clear D gene. Trimming shortened V by 8 bases and J by 5 bases, and 13 bases separated the two germline ends. Looked up from germline, CDR1 is SGHAT and CDR2 is FQNNGV. The CDR3 consists of 12 residues.